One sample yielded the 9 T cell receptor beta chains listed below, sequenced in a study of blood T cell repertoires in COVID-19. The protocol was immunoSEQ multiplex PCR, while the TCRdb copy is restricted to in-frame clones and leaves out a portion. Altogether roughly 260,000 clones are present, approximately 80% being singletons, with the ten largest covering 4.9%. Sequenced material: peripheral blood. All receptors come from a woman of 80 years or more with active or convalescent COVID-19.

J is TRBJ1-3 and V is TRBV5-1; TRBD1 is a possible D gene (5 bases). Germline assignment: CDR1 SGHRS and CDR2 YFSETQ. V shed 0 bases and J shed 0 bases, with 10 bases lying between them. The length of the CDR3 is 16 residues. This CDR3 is CASSLDRPYSGNTIYF. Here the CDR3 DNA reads TGCGCCAGCAGCTTGGACAGGCCCTACTCTGGAAACACCATATATTTT.

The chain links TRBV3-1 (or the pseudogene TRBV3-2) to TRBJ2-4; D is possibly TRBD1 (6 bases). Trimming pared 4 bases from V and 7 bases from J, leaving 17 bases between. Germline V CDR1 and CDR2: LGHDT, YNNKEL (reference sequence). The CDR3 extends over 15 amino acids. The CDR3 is CASSPQERGGNIQYF. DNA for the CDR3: TGTGCCAGCAGCCCCCAGGAACGAGGGGGTAACATTCAGTACTTC.

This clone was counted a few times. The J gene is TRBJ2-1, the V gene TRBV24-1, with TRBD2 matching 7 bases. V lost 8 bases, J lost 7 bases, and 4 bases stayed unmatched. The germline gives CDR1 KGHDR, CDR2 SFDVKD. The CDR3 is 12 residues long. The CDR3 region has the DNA TGTGCCACCAAGAATAGCGGGAATGAGCAGTTCTTC. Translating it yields CATKNSGNEQFF.

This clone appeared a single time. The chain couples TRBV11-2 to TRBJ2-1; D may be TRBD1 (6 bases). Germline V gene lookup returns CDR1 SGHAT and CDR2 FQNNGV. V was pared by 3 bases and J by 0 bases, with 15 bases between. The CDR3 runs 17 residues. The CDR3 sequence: CASSLGTQGSSYNEQFF. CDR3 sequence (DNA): TGTGCCAGCAGCTTGGGGACACAGGGTAGCTCCTACAATGAGCAGTTCTTC.

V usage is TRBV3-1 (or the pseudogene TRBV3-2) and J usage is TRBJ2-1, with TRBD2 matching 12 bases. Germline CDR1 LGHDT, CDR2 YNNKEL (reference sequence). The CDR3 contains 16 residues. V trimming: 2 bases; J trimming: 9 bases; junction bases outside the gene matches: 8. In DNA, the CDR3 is TGTGCCAGCAGCCAAAGTCCTAGCGGGGGGGCTGGTGAGCAGTTCTTC. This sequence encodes CASSQSPSGGAGEQFF.

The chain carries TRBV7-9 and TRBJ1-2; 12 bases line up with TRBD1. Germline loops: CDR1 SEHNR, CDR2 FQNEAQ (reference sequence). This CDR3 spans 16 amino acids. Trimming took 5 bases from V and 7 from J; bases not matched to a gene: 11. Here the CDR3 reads CASSPQPGQGASGYTF. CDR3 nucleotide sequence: TGTGCCAGCAGCCCCCAGCCGGGACAGGGGGCGTCTGGCTACACCTTC.

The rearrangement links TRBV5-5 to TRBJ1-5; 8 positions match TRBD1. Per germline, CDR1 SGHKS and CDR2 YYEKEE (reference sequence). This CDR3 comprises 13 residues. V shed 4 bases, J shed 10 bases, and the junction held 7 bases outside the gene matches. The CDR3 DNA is TGTGCCAGCAGCCCTCGGACAGGGTCCCCCCAGCATTTT. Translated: CASSPRTGSPQHF.

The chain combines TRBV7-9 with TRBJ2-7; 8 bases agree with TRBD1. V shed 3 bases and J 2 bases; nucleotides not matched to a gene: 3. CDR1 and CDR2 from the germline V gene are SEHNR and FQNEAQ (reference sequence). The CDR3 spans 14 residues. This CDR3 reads CASSLGQVTYEQYF. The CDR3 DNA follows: TGTGCCAGCAGCTTGGGACAGGTTACCTACGAGCAGTACTTC.

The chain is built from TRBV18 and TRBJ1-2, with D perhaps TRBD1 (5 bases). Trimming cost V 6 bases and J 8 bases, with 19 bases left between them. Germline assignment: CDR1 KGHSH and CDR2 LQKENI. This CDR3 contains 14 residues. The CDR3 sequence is CASSSTVGQSGYTF. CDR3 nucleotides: TGTGCCAGCTCGTCCACCGTGGGGCAGTCCGGCTACACCTTC.